The 14 T cell receptor beta chains below all came from one sample that was sequenced in a study of cytomegalovirus exposure and HLA in healthy donors. Assay: immunoSEQ multiplex PCR; the TCRdb copy retains only in-frame clones and omits some. In the table there are 89,000 or so clones, 80% to 95% of which are singletons. The specimen was PBMCs. The receptors shown here come from a woman in her 30s in good health and CMV-seropositive.

The count of this clone is one. The chain has TRBV7-8 and TRBJ2-7; TRBD2 agrees at 13 bases. Per the germline V gene, CDR1 is SGHVS and CDR2 is FQNEAQ. The CDR3 contains 15 residues. V gave up 2 bases and J gave up 6 bases; unmatched junction bases: 4. Here the CDR3 reads CASSLSGLAGREQYF. The CDR3 nucleotides are TGTGCCAGCAGCTTATCGGGACTAGCGGGACGCGAGCAGTACTTC. Supplemented by reference TRBV7-8 and TRBJ2-7, the full variable domain reads GAGVSQSPRYKVAKRGQDVALRCDPISGHVSLFWYQQALGQGPEFLTYFQNEAQLDKSGLPSDRFFAERPEGSVSTLKIQRTQQEDSAVYLCASSLSGLAGREQYFGPGTRLTVT.

The chain carries TRBV5-4 and TRBJ2-1, with 12 bases aligning to TRBD2. The CDR3 totals 16 residues. J was trimmed by 2 bases and V by 3 bases; bases with no gene match: 3. In germline, CDR1 is SGHNT, CDR2 YYREEE (reference sequence). The CDR3 nucleotides are TGTGCCAGCAGCTACGCTAGCGGGAGGGCCTACAATGAGCAGTTCTTC. Encoded protein: CASSYASGRAYNEQFF.

The CDR3 spells CASSEAWETQYF. DNA of the CDR3: TGTGCCAGCAGCGAGGCCTGGGAGACCCAGTACTTC. This rearrangement joins TRBV7-2 to TRBJ2-5; D ambiguous. Trimming removed 5 bases from V and 5 bases from J, with 9 bases in between. Germline V gene sequence: CDR1 SGHTA, CDR2 FQGNSA. The CDR3 is 12 amino acids. The variable domain in full, completed from reference TRBV7-2 and TRBJ2-5, reads GAGVSQSPSNKVTEKGKDVELRCDPISGHTALYWYRQSLGQGLEFLIYFQGNSAPDKSGLPSDRFSAERTGGSVSTLTIQRTQQEDSAVYLCASSEAWETQYFGPGTRLLVL.

The chain links TRBV27 to TRBJ2-1, with 9 bases identical to TRBD1. The CDR3 is 23 amino acids. The V gene end was trimmed by 3 bases and the J gene end by 5 bases; junction bases not matched to a gene: 29. Germline V gene data show CDR1 as MNHEY and CDR2 as SMNVEV (reference sequence). The CDR3 DNA sequence: TGTGCCAGCAGTTTCCGGGACAGGGCTACAAAAGGACTAGTCGTGTTTCGGGACAATGAGCAGTTCTTC. This codes for CASSFRDRATKGLVVFRDNEQFF.

The chain recombines TRBV30 with TRBJ2-5, with D maybe TRBD1 (6 bases). V was shortened by 8 bases and J by 0 bases, with 19 bases between the two germline ends. Looked up from germline, CDR1 is GTSNPN and CDR2 is SVGIG (reference sequence). This CDR3 has 15 residues. In DNA, the CDR3 is TGTGCCCGAAACAGGGCCATCTCGTACCAAGAGACCCAGTACTTC. Translated, it gives CARNRAISYQETQYF.

The chain combines TRBV7-8 with TRBJ1-1; D call uncertain. The CDR3 is made up of 14 amino acids. Germline V gene sequence: CDR1 SGHVS, CDR2 FQNEAQ. Trimming left V 4 bases short and J 0 bases short, with 9 bases between. CDR3 residues: CASSWRDLNTEAFF. The CDR3 DNA is TGTGCCAGCAGCTGGAGGGATTTGAACACTGAAGCTTTCTTT.

This sequence joins TRBV28 and TRBJ2-2; the match to TRBD2 covers 13 bases. V was clipped by 5 bases and J by 4 bases; unmatched bases: 10. The CDR3 runs to 18 residues. The germline V gene encodes CDR1 MDHEN and CDR2 SYDVKM. CDR3 in amino acids: CASSPHSGLAGFTGELFF. The CDR3 coding sequence is TGTGCCAGCAGTCCCCACTCGGGACTAGCGGGATTCACCGGGGAGCTGTTTTTT.

This sequence joins TRBV5-1 and TRBJ2-5, with 10 bases lining up with TRBD2. This CDR3 has 15 amino acids. V lost 2 bases, J lost 4 bases, and 5 bases stayed unmatched. CDR1 is SGHRS and CDR2 is YFSETQ in the germline V gene. The CDR3 bases are TGCGCCAGCAGCTTAGGGACTAGCGCGATAGAGACCCAGTACTTC. Residues: CASSLGTSAIETQYF.

The chain combines TRBV30 with TRBJ1-2, with unresolved D. Per the germline V gene, CDR1 is GTSNPN and CDR2 is SVGIG (reference sequence). This CDR3 region has 11 residues. Trimming left V 2 bases short and J 8 bases short, with 9 bases between. Here the CDR3 DNA reads TGTGCCTGGAGTTGGGCCGGCGGCTACACCTTC. Its translation: CAWSWAGGYTF.

The J gene is TRBJ2-3, the V gene TRBV5-8; the D is unclear. CDR3 length equals 15 residues. Trimming pared 4 bases from V and 4 bases from J, leaving 16 bases between. Germline V gene lookup returns CDR1 SGHTS and CDR2 YDEGEE. CDR3 protein: CASSRVMGLADTQYF. DNA for the CDR3: TGTGCCAGCAGCCGAGTCATGGGCCTGGCAGATACGCAGTATTTT. The whole variable domain, filled in from reference TRBV5-8 and TRBJ2-3, reads EAGVTQSPTHLIKTRGQQATLRCSPISGHTSVYWYQQALGLGLQFLLWYDEGEERNRGNFPPRFSGRQFPNYSSELNVNALELEDSALYLCASSRVMGLADTQYFGPGTRLTVL.

The V and J genes are TRBV28 and TRBJ2-1, with D perhaps TRBD2 (6 bases). The CDR3 consists of 14 residues. Per the germline V gene, CDR1 is MDHEN and CDR2 is SYDVKM. V lost 2 bases and J 8 bases, leaving 13 bases between the germline ends. The CDR3 bases are TGTGCCAGCAGTTTACTCCCGTGGGGGGATGAGCAGTTCTTC. Translation gives CASSLLPWGDEQFF.

This clone was observed once. The rearrangement joins TRBV23-1 to TRBJ2-4, with a possible D match to TRBD2 (5 bases). TRBV23-1 is an ORF; its function is uncertain. The CDR3 covers 22 residues. V lost 0 bases, J lost 1 base, and 28 bases lay in between. CDR3 region: CASSQSVECGDPLKRAKNIQYF. The CDR3, as DNA: TGCGCCAGCAGTCAATCGGTCGAGTGTGGCGACCCCCTGAAGCGGGCCAAAAACATTCAGTACTTC.

The CDR3 is CASSPPGQGVADTQYF. CDR3 DNA: TGTGCCAGCTCACCACCGGGACAGGGAGTGGCAGATACGCAGTATTTT. The rearrangement joins TRBV18 to TRBJ2-3, with 9 bases fitting TRBD1. The germline gives CDR1 KGHSH, CDR2 LQKENI. J lost 4 bases, V lost 0 bases, and 5 bases had no gene match. The CDR3 runs to 16 residues.

The gene calls are TRBV5-4 and TRBJ2-7; D uncertain. The ends were cut back, 4 bases at V and 2 bases at J, with 10 bases in the middle. Germline V gene lookup returns CDR1 SGHNT and CDR2 YYREEE (reference sequence). The CDR3 length is 13 residues. The CDR3 reads CASSPNSPYEQYF. For the CDR3, the DNA is TGTGCCAGCAGCCCCAACAGTCCCTACGAGCAGTACTTC. The variable domain in full, completed from reference TRBV5-4 and TRBJ2-7, reads ETGVTQSPTHLIKTRGQQVTLRCSSQSGHNTVSWYQQALGQGPQFIFQYYREEENGRGNFPPRFSGLQFPNYSSELNVNALELDDSALYLCASSPNSPYEQYFGPGTRLTVT.